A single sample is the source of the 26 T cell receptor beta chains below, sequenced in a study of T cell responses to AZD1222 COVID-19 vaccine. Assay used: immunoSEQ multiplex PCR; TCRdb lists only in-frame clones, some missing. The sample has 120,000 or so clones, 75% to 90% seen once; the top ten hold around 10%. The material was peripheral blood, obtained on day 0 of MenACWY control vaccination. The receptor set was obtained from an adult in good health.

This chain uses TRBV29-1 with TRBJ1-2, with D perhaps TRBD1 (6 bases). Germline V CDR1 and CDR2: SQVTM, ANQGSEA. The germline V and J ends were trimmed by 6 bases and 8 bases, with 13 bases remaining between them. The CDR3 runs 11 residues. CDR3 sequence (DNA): TGCAGCGTGGGCGGGGGGCAAGGCTACACCTTC. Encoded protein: CSVGGGQGYTF.

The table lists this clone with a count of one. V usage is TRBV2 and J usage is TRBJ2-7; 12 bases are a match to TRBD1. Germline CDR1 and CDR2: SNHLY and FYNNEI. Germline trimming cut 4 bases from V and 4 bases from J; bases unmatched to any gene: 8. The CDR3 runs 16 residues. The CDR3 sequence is CASSVSKGQGAYEQYF. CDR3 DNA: TGTGCCAGCAGTGTTTCCAAGGGACAGGGGGCGTACGAGCAGTACTTC.

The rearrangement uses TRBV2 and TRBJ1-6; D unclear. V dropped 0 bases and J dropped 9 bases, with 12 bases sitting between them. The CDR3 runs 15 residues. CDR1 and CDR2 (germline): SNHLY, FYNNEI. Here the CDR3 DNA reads TGTGCCAGCAGTGAAGCGGCGGTTTTGGCTTCACCCCTCCACTTT. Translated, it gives CASSEAAVLASPLHF. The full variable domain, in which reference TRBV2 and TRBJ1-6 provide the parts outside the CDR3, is EPEVTQTPSHQVTQMGQEVILRCVPISNHLYFYWYRQILGQKVEFLVSFYNNEISEKSEIFDDQFSVERPDGSNFTLKIRSTKLEDSAMYFCASSEAAVLASPLHFGNGTRLTVT.

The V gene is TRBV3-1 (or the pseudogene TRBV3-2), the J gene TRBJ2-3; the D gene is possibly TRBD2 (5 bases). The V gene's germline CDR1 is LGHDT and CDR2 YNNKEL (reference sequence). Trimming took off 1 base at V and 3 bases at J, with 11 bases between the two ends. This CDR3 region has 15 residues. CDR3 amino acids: CASSQVKGGTDTQYF. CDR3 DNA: TGTGCCAGCAGCCAAGTTAAGGGCGGGACAGATACGCAGTATTTT.

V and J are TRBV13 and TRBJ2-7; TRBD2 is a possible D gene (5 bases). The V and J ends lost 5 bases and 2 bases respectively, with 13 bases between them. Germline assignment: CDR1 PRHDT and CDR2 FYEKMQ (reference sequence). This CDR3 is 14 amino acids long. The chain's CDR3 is CASSPRRATYEQYF. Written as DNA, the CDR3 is TGTGCCAGCAGCCCCCGGCGGGCCACCTACGAGCAGTACTTC.

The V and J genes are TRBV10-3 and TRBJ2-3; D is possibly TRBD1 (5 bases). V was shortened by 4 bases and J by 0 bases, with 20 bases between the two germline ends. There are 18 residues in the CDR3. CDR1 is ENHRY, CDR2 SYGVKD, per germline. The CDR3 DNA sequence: TGTGCCATCAGTGGCAGAGGTGGGGCAATTTCAAGCACAGATACGCAGTATTTT. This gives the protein CAISGRGGAISSTDTQYF.

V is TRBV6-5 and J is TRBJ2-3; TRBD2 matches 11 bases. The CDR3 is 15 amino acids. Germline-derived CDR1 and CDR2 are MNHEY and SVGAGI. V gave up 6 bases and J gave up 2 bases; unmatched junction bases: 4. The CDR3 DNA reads TGTGCCAGCAGCCGACTAGCGGGAAACACAGATACGCAGTATTTT. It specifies CASSRLAGNTDTQYF.

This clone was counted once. The CDR3 spells CASSSGRTVGGYTF. The CDR3, as DNA: TGTGCCAGCAGCTCGGGAAGGACAGTAGGAGGCTACACCTTC. The chain has TRBV5-4 and TRBJ1-2; D possibly corresponds to TRBD1 (6 bases). With 3 bases removed from V and 8 bases from J, the gap between germline ends came to 17 bases. The CDR3 is 14 amino acids. Germline V gene data show CDR1 as SGHNT and CDR2 as YYREEE (reference sequence).

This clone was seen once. The CDR3 loop is CASSLGVAGNTIYF. The CDR3 DNA follows: TGTGCCAGCAGCTTAGGGGTGGCTGGAAACACCATATATTTT. The chain uses TRBV5-5 and TRBJ1-3; possible D gene TRBD1, 5 bases. Germline V gene sequence: CDR1 SGHKS, CDR2 YYEKEE (reference sequence). This CDR3 region has 14 residues. V was pared by 2 bases and J by 2 bases, with 8 bases between.

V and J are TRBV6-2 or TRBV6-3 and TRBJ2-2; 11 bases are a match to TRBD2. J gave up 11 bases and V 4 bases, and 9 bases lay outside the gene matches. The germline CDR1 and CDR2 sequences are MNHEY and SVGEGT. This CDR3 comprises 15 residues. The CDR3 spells CASSSPLAGGLELFF. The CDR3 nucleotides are TGTGCCAGCAGTTCCCCCTTAGCGGGAGGGCTTGAGCTGTTTTTT.

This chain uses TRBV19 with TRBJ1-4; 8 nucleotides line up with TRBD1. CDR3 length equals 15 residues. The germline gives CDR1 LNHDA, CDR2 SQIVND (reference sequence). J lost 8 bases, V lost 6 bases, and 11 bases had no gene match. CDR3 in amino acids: CASRDSDRVFEKLFF. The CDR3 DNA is TGTGCCAGTAGGGACTCGGACAGGGTATTCGAAAAACTGTTTTTT.

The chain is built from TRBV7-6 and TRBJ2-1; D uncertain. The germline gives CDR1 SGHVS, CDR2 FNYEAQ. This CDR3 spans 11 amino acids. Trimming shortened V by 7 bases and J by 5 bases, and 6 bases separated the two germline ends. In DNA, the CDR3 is TGTGCCAGCACAGCACACAATGAGCAGTTCTTC. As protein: CASTAHNEQFF.

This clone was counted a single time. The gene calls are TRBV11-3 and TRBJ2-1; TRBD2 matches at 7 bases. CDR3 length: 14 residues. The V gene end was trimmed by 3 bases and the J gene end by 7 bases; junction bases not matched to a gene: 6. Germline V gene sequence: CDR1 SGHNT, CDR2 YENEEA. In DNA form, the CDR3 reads TGTGCCAGCAGCTTTGGGGGGGACTTGAATGAGCAGTTCTTC. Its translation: CASSFGGDLNEQFF.

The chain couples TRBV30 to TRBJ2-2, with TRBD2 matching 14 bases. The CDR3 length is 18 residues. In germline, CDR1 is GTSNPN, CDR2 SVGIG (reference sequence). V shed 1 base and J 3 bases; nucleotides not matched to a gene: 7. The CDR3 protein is CAWSGPGLAGGDTGELFF. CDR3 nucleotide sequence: TGTGCCTGGAGTGGGCCTGGACTAGCGGGAGGAGACACCGGGGAGCTGTTTTTT.

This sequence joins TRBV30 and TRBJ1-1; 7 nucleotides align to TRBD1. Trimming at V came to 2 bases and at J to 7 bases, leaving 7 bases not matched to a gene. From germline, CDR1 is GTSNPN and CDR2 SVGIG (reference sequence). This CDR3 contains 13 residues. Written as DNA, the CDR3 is TGTGCCTGGAGTCTCTCCCACAGGGGTGAAGCTTTCTTT. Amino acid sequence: CAWSLSHRGEAFF.

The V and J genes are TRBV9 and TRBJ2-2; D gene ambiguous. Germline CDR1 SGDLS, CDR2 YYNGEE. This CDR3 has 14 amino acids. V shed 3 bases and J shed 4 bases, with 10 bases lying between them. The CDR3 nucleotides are TGTGCCAGCAGCGCGCGACTTTTCACCGGGGAGCTGTTTTTT. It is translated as CASSARLFTGELFF.

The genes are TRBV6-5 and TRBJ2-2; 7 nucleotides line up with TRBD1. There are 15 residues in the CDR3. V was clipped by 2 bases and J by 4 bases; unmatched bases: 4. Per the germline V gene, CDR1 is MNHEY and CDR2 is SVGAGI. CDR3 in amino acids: CASSYRQGVTGELFF. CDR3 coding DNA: TGTGCCAGCAGTTACCGCCAGGGGGTCACCGGGGAGCTGTTTTTT.

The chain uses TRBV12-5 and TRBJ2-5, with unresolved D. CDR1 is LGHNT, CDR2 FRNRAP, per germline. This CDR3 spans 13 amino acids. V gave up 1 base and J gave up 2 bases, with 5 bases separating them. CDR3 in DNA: TGTGCTAGTGGTTTGGACCTACAAGAGACCCAGTACTTC. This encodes CASGLDLQETQYF.

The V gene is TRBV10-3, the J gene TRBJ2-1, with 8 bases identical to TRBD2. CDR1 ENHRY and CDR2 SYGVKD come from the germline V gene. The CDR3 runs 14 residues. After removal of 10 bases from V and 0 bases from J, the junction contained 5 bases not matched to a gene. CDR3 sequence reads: CATSLADSYNEQFF. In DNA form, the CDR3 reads TGTGCCACCTCACTAGCGGACTCCTACAATGAGCAGTTCTTC.

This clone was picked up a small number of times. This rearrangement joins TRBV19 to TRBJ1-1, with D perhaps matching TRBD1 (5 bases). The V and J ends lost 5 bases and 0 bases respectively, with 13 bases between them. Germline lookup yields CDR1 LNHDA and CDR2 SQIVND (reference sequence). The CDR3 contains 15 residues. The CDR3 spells CASSPQTAMNTEAFF. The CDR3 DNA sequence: TGTGCCAGTAGTCCTCAGACAGCTATGAACACTGAAGCTTTCTTT.

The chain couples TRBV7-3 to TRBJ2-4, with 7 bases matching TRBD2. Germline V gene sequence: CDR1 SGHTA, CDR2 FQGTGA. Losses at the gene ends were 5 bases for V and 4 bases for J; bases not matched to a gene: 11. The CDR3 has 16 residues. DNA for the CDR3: TGTGCCAGCAGCCCGCGATTAGCGGGCTCGAAAAACATTCAGTACTTC. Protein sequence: CASSPRLAGSKNIQYF.

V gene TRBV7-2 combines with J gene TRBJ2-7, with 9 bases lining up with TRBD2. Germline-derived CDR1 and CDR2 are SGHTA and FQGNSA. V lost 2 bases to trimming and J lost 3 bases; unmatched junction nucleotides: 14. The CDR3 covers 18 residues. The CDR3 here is CASSLRVGGRASFYEQYF. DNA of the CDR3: TGTGCCAGCAGCTTAAGGGTAGGCGGGAGGGCGTCTTTCTACGAGCAGTACTTC.

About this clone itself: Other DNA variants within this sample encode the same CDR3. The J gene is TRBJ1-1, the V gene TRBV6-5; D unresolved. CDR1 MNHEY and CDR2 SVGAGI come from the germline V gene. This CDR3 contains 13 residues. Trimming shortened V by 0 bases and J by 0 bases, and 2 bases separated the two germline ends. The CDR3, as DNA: TGTGCCAGCAGTTACTCGGTGAACACTGAAGCTTTCTTT. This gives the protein CASSYSVNTEAFF.

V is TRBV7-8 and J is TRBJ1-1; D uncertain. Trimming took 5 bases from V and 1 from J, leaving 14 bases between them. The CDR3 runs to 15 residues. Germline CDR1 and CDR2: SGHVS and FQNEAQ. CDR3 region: CASSPRRTANTEAFF. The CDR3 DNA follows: TGTGCCAGCAGCCCCCGACGGACCGCGAACACTGAAGCTTTCTTT.

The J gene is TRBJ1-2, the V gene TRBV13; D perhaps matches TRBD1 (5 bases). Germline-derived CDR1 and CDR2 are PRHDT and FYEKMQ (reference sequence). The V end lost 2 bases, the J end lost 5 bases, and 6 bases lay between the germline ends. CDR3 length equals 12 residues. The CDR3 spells CASSLQGYGYTF. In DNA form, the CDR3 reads TGTGCCAGCAGCTTACAGGGATATGGCTACACCTTC.

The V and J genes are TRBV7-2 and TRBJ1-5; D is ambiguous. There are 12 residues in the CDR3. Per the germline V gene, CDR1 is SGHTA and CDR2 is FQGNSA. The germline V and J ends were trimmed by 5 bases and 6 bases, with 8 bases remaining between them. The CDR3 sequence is CASSPAGQPQHF. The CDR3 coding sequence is TGTGCCAGCAGCCCAGCGGGTCAGCCCCAGCATTTT.